This TCR beta chain was observed in a study of OX40 agonist ivuxolimab in advanced cancers. Turning to the study itself: The dose of intravenous ivuxolimab that patients received every 2 weeks ranged from 0.01 to 10 mg/kg.

With regard to this clone: Its antigen remains unknown.

After removal of 3 bases from V and 4 bases from J, the junction contained 1 base not matched to a gene. The germline V gene has CDR1 SGHDT and CDR2 YYEEEE. The CDR3 is 13 residues long. Study-wide results and caveats: People who partly responded at 0.1-3.0 mg/kg had some of the least clonal expansion seen.

Libraries were prepared by immunoSEQ multiplex PCR; TCRdb keeps only in-frame clonotypes and omits some of them. Of approximately 47,000 clones detected, 88% appear once; the ten largest clones hold about 7.5%. This sample comprised CD4+ or CD8+ T cells sorted from blood, obtained in a trial of the OX40 agonist ivuxolimab. The chain uses TRBV5-6 and TRBJ2-5; 9 bases match TRBD1. This sequence was found in an adult with an advanced solid tumor such as melanoma, head and neck, liver or kidney cancer. CDR3 sequence reads: CASSWGQGETQYF. The CDR3 DNA reads TGTGCCAGCAGCTGGGGACAGGGAGAGACCCAGTACTTC.